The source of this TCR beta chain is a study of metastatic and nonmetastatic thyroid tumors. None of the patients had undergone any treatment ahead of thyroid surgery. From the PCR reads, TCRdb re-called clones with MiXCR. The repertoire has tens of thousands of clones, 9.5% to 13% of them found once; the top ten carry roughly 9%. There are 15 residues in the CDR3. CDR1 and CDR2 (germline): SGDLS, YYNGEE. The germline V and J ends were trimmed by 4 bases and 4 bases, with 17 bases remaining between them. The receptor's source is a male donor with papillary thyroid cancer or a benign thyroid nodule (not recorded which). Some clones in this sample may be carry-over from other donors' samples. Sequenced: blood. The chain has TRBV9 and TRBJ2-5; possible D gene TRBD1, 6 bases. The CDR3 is CASSLQVGAGETQYF. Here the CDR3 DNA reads TGTGCCAGCAGCCTCCAAGTGGGGGCCGGAGAGACCCAGTACTTC.